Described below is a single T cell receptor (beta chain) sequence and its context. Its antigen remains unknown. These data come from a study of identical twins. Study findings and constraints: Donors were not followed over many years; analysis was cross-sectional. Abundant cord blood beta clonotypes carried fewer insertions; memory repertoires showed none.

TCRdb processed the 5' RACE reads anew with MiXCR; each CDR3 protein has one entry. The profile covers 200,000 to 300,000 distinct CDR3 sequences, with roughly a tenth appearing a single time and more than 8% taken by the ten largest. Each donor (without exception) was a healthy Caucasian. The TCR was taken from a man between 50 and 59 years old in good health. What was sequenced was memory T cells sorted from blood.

CDR3 DNA: TGTGCCAGTAGTATCTACGGGAGCAATCAGCCCCAGCATTTT. Its protein is CASSIYGSNQPQHF. J is TRBJ1-5 and V is TRBV19; D gene uncertain. Germline values: CDR1 LNHDA, CDR2 SQIVND (reference sequence). This CDR3 contains 14 residues. Trimming removed 3 bases at V and 1 base at J, with 7 bases between.